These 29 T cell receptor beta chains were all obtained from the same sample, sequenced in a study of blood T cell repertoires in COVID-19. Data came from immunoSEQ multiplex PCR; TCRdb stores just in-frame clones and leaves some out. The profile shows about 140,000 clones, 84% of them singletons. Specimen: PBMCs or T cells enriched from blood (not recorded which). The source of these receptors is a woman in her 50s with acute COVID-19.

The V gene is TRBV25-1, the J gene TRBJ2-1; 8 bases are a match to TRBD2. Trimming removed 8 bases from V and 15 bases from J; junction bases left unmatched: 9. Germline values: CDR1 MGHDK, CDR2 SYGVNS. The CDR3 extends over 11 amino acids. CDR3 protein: CASGAGTRLFF. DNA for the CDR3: TGTGCCAGCGGCGCCGGGACTAGGCTGTTCTTC.

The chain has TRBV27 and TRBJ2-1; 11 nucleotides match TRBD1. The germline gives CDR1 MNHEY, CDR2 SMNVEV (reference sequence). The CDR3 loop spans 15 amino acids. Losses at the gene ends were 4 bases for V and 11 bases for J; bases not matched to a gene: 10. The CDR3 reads CASSYAGQGAIKQFF. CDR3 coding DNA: TGTGCCAGCAGTTATGCCGGACAGGGGGCCATAAAGCAGTTCTTC.

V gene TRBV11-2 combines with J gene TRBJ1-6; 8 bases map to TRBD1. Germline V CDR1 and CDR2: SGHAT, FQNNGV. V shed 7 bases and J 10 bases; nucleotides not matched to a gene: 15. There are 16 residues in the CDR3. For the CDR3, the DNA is TGTGCCAGCAAAGCGAGGGGGACAGGTAGTAACTCACCCCTCCACTTT. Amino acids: CASKARGTGSNSPLHF.

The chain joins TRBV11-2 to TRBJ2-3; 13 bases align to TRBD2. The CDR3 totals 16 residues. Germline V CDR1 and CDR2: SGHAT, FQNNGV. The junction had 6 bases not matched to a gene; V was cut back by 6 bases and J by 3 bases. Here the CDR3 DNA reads TGTGCCAGCAGTCCGGGACTAGCGGGGATTACAGATACGCAGTATTTT. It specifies CASSPGLAGITDTQYF.

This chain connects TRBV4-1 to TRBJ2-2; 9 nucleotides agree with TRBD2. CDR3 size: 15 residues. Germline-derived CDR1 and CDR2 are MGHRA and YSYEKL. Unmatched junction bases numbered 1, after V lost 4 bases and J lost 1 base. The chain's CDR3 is CASSLLAGNTGELFF. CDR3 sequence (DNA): TGCGCCAGCAGCCTACTAGCGGGGAACACCGGGGAGCTGTTTTTT.

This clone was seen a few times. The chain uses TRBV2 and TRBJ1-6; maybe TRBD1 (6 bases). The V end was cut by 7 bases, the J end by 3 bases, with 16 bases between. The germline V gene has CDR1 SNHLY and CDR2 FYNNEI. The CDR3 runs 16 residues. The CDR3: CASTVGGRIYNSPLHF. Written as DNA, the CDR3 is TGTGCCAGCACGGTCGGGGGGCGCATCTATAATTCACCCCTCCACTTT. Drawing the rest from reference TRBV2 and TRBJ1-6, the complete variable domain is EPEVTQTPSHQVTQMGQEVILRCVPISNHLYFYWYRQILGQKVEFLVSFYNNEISEKSEIFDDQFSVERPDGSNFTLKIRSTKLEDSAMYFCASTVGGRIYNSPLHFGNGTRLTVT.

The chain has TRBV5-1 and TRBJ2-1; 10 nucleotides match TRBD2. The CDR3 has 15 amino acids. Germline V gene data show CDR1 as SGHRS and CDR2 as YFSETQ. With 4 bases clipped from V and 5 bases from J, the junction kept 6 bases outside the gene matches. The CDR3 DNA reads TGCGCCAGCAGCCCAGGACTAGCGGCCAACAATGAGCAGTTCTTC. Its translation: CASSPGLAANNEQFF.

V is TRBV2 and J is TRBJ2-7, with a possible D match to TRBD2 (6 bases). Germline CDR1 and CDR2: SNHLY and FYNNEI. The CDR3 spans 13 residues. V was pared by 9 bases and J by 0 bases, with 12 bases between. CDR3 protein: CASVGTVSYEQYF. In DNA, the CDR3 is TGTGCCAGTGTCGGGACTGTCTCCTACGAGCAGTACTTC.

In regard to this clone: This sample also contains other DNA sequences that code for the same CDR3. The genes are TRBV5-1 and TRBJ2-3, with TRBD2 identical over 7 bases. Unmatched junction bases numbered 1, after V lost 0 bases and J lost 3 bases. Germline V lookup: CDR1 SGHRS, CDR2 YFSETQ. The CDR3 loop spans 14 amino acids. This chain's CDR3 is CASSLDGRTDTQYF. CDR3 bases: TGCGCCAGCAGCTTGGACGGGAGGACAGATACGCAGTATTTT.

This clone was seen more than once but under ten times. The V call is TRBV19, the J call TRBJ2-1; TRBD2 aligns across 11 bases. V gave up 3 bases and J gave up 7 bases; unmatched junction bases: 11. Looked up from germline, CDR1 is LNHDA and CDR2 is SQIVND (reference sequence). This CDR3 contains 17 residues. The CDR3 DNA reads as TGTGCCAGTAGTATGGTGCCCCTAGCGGGAGGAGGTAATGAGCAGTTCTTC. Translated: CASSMVPLAGGGNEQFF.

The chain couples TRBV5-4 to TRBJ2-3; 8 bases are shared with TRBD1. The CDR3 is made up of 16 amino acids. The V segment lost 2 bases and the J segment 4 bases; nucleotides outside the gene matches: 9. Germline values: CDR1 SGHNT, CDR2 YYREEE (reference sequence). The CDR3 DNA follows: TGTGCCAGCAGCTTACCTCAGGGGGCTCGGGCAGATACGCAGTATTTT. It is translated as CASSLPQGARADTQYF. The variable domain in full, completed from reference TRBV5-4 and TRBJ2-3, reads ETGVTQSPTHLIKTRGQQVTLRCSSQSGHNTVSWYQQALGQGPQFIFQYYREEENGRGNFPPRFSGLQFPNYSSELNVNALELDDSALYLCASSLPQGARADTQYFGPGTRLTVL.

CDR3 loop: CASSLIAGGYNEQFF. In nucleotides, the CDR3 is TGTGCCAGCAGCCTCATAGCGGGAGGGTACAATGAGCAGTTCTTC. The gene calls are TRBV7-3 and TRBJ2-1; 11 bases match TRBD2. Unmatched junction bases numbered 4, after V lost 5 bases and J lost 4 bases. CDR3 length: 15 amino acids. Germline V gene lookup returns CDR1 SGHTA and CDR2 FQGTGA.

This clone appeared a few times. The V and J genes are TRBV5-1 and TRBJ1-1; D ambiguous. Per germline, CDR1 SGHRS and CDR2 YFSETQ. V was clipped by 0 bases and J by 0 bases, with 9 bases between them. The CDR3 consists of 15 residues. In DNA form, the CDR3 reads TGCGCCAGCAGCTTGGCCACGGGGATGAACACTGAAGCTTTCTTT. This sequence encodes CASSLATGMNTEAFF.

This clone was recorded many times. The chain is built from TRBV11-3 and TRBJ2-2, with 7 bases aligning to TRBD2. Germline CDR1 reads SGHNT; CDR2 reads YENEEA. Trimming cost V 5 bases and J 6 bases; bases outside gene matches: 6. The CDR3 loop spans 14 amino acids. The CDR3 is CASSRTRSPGELFF. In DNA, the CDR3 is TGTGCCAGCAGCCGGACTAGGTCCCCCGGGGAGCTGTTTTTT. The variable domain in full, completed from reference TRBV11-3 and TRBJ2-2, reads EAGVVQSPRYKIIEKKQPVAFWCNPISGHNTLYWYLQNLGQGPELLIRYENEEAVDDSQLPKDRFSAERLKGVDSTLKIQPAELGDSAVYLCASSRTRSPGELFFGEGSRLTVL.

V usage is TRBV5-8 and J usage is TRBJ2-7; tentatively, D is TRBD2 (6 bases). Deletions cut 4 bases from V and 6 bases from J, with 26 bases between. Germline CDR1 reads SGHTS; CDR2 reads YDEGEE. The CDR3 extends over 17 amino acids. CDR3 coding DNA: TGTGCCAGCAGCCCCTACGACCCCGCGGGAAGGGCGCGCGAGCAGTACTTC. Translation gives CASSPYDPAGRAREQYF.

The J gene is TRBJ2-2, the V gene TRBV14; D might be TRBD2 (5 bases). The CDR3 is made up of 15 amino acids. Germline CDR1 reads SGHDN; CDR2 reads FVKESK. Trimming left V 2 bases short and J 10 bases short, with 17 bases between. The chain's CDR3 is CASSQRYKLGMELFF. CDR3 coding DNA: TGTGCCAGCAGCCAAAGATATAAACTAGGAATGGAGCTGTTTTTT.

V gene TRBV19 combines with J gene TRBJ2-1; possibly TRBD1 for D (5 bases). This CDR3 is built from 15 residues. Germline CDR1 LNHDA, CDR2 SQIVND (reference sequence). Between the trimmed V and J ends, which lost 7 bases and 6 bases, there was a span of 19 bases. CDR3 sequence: CASTGGAYPGNEQFF. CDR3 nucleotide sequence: TGTGCCAGTACCGGTGGGGCATATCCCGGCAATGAGCAGTTCTTC.

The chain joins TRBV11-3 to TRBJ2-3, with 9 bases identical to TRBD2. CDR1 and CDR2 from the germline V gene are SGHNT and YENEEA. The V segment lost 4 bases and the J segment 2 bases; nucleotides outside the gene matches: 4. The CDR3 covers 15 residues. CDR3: CASSWREGPTDTQYF. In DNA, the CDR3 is TGTGCCAGCAGCTGGCGGGAGGGCCCCACAGATACGCAGTATTTT.

CDR3 in DNA: TGTGCCAGCATGTCGTCGGCAGGGGGTAATACCTATAATTCACCCCTCCACTTT. This translates into CASMSSAGGNTYNSPLHF. V and J are TRBV25-1 and TRBJ1-6, with TRBD1 matching 7 bases. The CDR3 totals 18 residues. CDR1 and CDR2 (germline): MGHDK, SYGVNS. Trimming cost V 7 bases and J 2 bases; bases outside gene matches: 14.

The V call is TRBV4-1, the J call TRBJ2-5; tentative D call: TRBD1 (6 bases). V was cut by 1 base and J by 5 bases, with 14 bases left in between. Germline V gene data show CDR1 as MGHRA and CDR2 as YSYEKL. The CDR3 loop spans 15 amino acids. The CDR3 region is CASSQGAGVGETQYF. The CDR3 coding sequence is TGCGCCAGCAGCCAAGGGGCAGGGGTGGGGGAGACCCAGTACTTC.

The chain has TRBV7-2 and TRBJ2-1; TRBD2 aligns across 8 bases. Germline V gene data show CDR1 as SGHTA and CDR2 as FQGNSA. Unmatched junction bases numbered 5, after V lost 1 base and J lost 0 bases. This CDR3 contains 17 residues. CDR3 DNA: TGTGCCAGCAGCTTAGATATTAGCGGGACCTCCTACAATGAGCAGTTCTTC. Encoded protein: CASSLDISGTSYNEQFF.

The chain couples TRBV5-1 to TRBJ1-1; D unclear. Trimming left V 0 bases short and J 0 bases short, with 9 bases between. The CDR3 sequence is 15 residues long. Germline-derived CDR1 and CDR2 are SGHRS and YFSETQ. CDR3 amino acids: CASSLAERVNTEAFF. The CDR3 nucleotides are TGCGCCAGCAGCTTGGCGGAGAGAGTGAACACTGAAGCTTTCTTT.

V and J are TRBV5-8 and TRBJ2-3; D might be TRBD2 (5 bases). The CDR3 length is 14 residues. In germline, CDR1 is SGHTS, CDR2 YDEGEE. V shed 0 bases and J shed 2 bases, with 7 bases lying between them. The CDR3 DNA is TGTGCCAGCAGCTTGGGAGGGCACACAGATACGCAGTATTTT. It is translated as CASSLGGHTDTQYF.

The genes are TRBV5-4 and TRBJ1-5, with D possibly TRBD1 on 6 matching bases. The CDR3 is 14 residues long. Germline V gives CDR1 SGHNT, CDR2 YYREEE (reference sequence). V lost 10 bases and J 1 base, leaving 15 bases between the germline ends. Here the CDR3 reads CAGSGGPSNQPQHF. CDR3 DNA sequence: TGTGCCGGGTCGGGGGGCCCGAGCAATCAGCCCCAGCATTTT.

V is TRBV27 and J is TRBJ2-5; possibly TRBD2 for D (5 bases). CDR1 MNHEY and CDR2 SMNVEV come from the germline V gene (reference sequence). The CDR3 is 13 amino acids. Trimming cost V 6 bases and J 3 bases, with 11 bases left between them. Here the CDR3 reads CASRPLAKETQYF. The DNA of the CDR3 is TGTGCCAGCAGGCCCCTAGCCAAAGAGACCCAGTACTTC.

The chain's CDR3 is CASSSQGLAGVGTGELFF. The CDR3 nucleotides are TGTGCCAGCAGCTCTCAGGGACTAGCGGGAGTAGGCACCGGGGAGCTGTTTTTT. The gene calls are TRBV11-2 and TRBJ2-2, with 14 bases lining up with TRBD2. The junction had 8 bases not matched to a gene; V was cut back by 4 bases and J by 4 bases. Looked up from germline, CDR1 is SGHAT and CDR2 is FQNNGV. This CDR3 has 18 residues.

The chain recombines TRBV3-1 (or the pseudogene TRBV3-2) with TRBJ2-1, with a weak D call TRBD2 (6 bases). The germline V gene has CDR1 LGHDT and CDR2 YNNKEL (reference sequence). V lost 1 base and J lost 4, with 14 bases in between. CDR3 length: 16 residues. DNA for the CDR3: TGTGCCAGCAGCCAAGGAAACAGCGGGCTTTACAATGAGCAGTTCTTC. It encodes CASSQGNSGLYNEQFF.

In DNA form, the CDR3 reads TGTGCCAGCAGCCTCTACGGGACAGAAAATAATCAGCCCCAGCATTTT. As protein: CASSLYGTENNQPQHF. The gene calls are TRBV2 and TRBJ1-5; TRBD1 aligns across 7 bases. The junction had 12 bases not matched to a gene; V was cut back by 6 bases and J by 4 bases. The CDR3 runs 16 residues. Germline values: CDR1 SNHLY, CDR2 FYNNEI.

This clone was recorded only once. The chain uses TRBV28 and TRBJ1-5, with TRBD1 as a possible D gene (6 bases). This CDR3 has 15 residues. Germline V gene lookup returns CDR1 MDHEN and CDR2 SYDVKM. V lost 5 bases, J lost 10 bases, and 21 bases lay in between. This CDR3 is CASSTNPDSAQPQHF. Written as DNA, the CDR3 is TGTGCCAGCAGTACGAACCCGGACAGTGCACAACCCCAGCATTTT. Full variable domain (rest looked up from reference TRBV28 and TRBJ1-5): DVKVTQSSRYLVKRTGEKVFLECVQDMDHENMFWYRQDPGLGLRLIYFSYDVKMKEKGDIPEGYSVSREKKERFSLILESASTNQTSMYLCASSTNPDSAQPQHFGDGTRLSIL.